Below are 7 T cell receptor beta chains sequenced from a single sample in a study of identical twins. TCRdb ran MiXCR on the 5' RACE reads and lists one entry per CDR3 protein. The sample lists around 240,000 distinct CDR3 sequences, roughly a tenth occurring once. Sequencing used memory T cells sorted from blood. These receptors all come from a man aged 45-65 years in good health.

The genes are TRBV12-3 or TRBV12-4 and TRBJ2-1; D call uncertain. V was trimmed by 2 bases and J by 9 bases, leaving 5 bases between them. There are 11 residues in the CDR3. The CDR3 bases are TGTGCCAGCAGTTTATCCCGTGAGCAGTTCTTC. This translates into CASSLSREQFF.

This clonotype was observed many times. The chain has TRBV5-5 and TRBJ1-5, with D maybe TRBD1 (5 bases). The germline CDR1 and CDR2 sequences are SGHKS and YYEKEE (reference sequence). The CDR3 sequence is 17 residues long. V lost 4 bases, J lost 2 bases, and 19 bases lay in between. CDR3 nucleotide sequence: TGTGCCAGCAGCCTCGCCCGAGGTCCGGGGGGCAATCAGCCCCAGCATTTT. This codes for CASSLARGPGGNQPQHF.

This clonotype was seen repeatedly, ten times or more. V and J are TRBV4-2 and TRBJ2-4; 9 positions match TRBD1. J lost 8 bases, V lost 4 bases, and 6 bases had no gene match. Germline CDR1 and CDR2: LGHNA and YNFKEQ. The CDR3 has 14 amino acids. The CDR3 loop is CASSPGTGRYIQYF. The CDR3 bases are TGTGCCAGCAGCCCTGGGACAGGGAGGTACATTCAGTACTTC.

This clonotype was counted at least ten times. The chain is built from TRBV20-1 and TRBJ2-5, with 7 nucleotides matching TRBD2. V gave up 6 bases and J gave up 0 bases; unmatched junction bases: 7. The CDR3 contains 14 residues. Germline lookup yields CDR1 DFQATT and CDR2 SNEGSKA (reference sequence). This CDR3 is CSAWPGGNQETQYF. The CDR3, as DNA: TGCAGTGCCTGGCCGGGGGGTAACCAAGAGACCCAGTACTTC.

This clonotype has only one observation. The rearrangement uses TRBV7-9 and TRBJ1-1; D perhaps matches TRBD1 (6 bases). The V end was cut by 5 bases, the J end by 4 bases, with 11 bases between. Germline V gene data show CDR1 as SEHNR and CDR2 as FQNEAQ (reference sequence). This CDR3 is built from 13 residues. CDR3 residues: CASSDSGATEAFF. Here the CDR3 DNA reads TGTGCCAGCAGCGACTCAGGGGCCACTGAAGCTTTCTTT.

The CDR3 nucleotides are TGCGCCAGCAGCTTGTCTTCGGCAGGATCAACGACAGCTTTCTTT. This codes for CASSLSSAGSTTAFF. V is TRBV5-1 and J is TRBJ1-1, with D uncertain. The CDR3 spans 15 residues. V lost 1 base to trimming and J lost 10 bases, with 20 bases between them. CDR1 is SGHRS, CDR2 YFSETQ, per germline.

This clonotype was observed many times. V gene TRBV29-1 combines with J gene TRBJ2-5; TRBD2 is a possible D gene (6 bases). Germline V gene data show CDR1 as SQVTM and CDR2 as ANQGSEA. CDR3 length: 13 amino acids. V dropped 5 bases and J dropped 5 bases, with 15 bases sitting between them. The CDR3, as DNA: TGCAGCGTTCGTGGGCAGGGAGGCGAGACCCAGTACTTC. Protein: CSVRGQGGETQYF.